This T cell receptor beta chain was obtained from a study of blood T cell repertoires in COVID-19. Study-wide context: T cells, B-cell-depleted T cells, or PBMCs provided the cDNA or gDNA that served as material.

The germline V gene encodes CDR1 SGHVS and CDR2 FQNEAQ. The ends were cut back, 2 bases at V and 5 bases at J, with 18 bases in the middle. There are 16 residues in the CDR3. Some clones are missing from TCRdb's copy, which holds only in-frame ones; the method was immunoSEQ multiplex PCR. The sample consists of about 200,000 clones, about 85% of them appearing once. The source of this sequence is a woman aged 80 or over with acute or convalescent COVID-19. The J gene is TRBJ2-5, the V gene TRBV7-8, with TRBD2 as a possible D gene (5 bases). The sequenced sample consisted of peripheral blood. CDR3 in amino acids: CASSLRGEAVGETQYF. The DNA of the CDR3 is TGTGCCAGCAGCTTACGGGGAGAAGCTGTCGGGGAGACCCAGTACTTC.